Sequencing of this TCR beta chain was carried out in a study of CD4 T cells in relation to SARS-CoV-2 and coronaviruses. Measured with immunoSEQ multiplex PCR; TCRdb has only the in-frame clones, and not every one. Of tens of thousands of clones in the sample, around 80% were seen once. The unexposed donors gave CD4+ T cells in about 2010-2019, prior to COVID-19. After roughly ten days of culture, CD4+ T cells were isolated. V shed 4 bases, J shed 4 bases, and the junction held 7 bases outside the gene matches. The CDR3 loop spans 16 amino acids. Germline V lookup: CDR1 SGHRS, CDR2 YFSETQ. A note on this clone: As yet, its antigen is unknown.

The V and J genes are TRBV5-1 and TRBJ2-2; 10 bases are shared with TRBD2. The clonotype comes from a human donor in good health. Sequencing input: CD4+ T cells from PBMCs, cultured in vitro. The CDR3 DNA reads TGCGCCAGCAGCGAGCGGGGGGGCCGGGTCACCGGGGAGCTGTTTTTT. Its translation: CASSERGGRVTGELFF.